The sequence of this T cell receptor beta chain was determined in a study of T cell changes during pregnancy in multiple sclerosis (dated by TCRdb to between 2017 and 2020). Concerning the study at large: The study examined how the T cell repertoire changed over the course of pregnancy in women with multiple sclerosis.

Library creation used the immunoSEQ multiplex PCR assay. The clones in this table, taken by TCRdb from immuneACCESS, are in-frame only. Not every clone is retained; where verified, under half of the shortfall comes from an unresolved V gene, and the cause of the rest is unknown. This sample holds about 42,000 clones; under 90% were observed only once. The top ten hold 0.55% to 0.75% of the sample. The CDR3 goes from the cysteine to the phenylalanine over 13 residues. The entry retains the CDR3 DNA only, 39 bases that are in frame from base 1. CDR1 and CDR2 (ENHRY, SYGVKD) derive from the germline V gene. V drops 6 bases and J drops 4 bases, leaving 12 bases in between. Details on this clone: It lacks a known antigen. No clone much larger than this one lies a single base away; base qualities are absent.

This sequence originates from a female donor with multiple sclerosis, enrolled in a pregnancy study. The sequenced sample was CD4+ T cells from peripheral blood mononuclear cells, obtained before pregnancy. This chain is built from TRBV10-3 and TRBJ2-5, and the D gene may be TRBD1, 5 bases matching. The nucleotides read TGTGCCATCAGCAGGGCCCTGGTAGAGACCCAGTACTTC. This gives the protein CAISRALVETQYF.